This is a list of T cell receptor beta chains from one sample in a study of T cells in Graves' hyperthyroidism and ophthalmopathy. TCRdb recomputed calls from the multiplex PCR reads with MiXCR, one row per CDR3 protein. The sample lists under 300,000 distinct CDR3 sequences; less than 30% were seen once. The material sequenced was blood. The receptors were sampled from a middle-aged man with Graves' hyperthyroidism that later progressed to Graves' ophthalmopathy. CDR3s include the opening cysteine and the closing phenylalanine or tryptophan. D genes are given only for firm matches. Size is stated for part of the rows, as once, few or many counts, or as a class when the clone is expanded.

many	.	TRBV6-1	TRBJ1-5	TGTGCCAGCAGTGAAGGGGGGAAGAATCAGCCCCAGCATTTT	CASSEGGKNQPQHF
many	TRBD1	TRBV6-5	TRBJ2-7	TGTGCCAGCAGTTACTACCAGGGGGCTTCCTACGAGCAGTACTTC	CASSYYQGASYEQYF
many	TRBD1	TRBV19	TRBJ1-5	TGTGCCAGTAGTACCCTCGACAGGGACCGTCAGCCCCAGCATTTT	CASSTLDRDRQPQHF
.	TRBD2	TRBV18	TRBJ2-7	TGTGCCAGCTCACCAGTAGCGGGAGAGGCCTACGAGCAGTACTTC	CASSPVAGEAYEQYF
many	.	TRBV27	TRBJ2-2	TGTGCCAGCAGTTTATCGCGGGACCGCTGGAACACCGGGGAGCTGTTTTTT	CASSLSRDRWNTGELFF
many	.	TRBV12-3/TRBV12-4	TRBJ1-5	TGTGCCAGCAGTTGGGGGTGCAGGGTTCAGGATCAGCCCCAGCATTTT	CASSWGCRVQDQPQHF
once	TRBD1	TRBV12-3/TRBV12-4	TRBJ1-1	TGTGCCAGCAGAGGAACAGGGGTTGCCACTGAAGCTTTCTTT	CASRGTGVATEAFF
.	TRBD1	TRBV28	TRBJ1-1	TGTGCCAGCAGTTCTGCGAGAAGACAGGGTCCGAACACTGAAGCTTTCTTT	CASSSARRQGPNTEAFF
many	.	TRBV11-2	TRBJ2-2	TGTGCCAGCAGCTTAGCCATGAACACCGGGGAGCTGTTTTTT	CASSLAMNTGELFF
many	TRBD2	TRBV7-3	TRBJ2-3	TGTGCCAGCAGCTCCCTCGTGGGGGGGAGGGCCCTCGGAGATACGCAGTATTTT	CASSSLVGGRALGDTQYF
many	.	TRBV6-1	TRBJ2-7	TGTGCCAGCAGTGAAGCGGTCCGAAGGGAGTACTTC	CASSEAVRREYF
many	.	TRBV6-5	TRBJ1-4	TGTGCCAGCAGTTACTCGTCCGGGCCACAACGCGGACTGTTTTTT	CASSYSSGPQRGLFF
many	TRBD2	TRBV6-1	TRBJ2-7	TGTGCCAGCAGCAGAGGCGGGAGGGCCTACGAGCAGTACTTC	CASSRGGRAYEQYF
many	.	TRBV28	TRBJ1-5	TGTGCCAGCAGTTTTTGGCGGGGCCAGCCCCAGCATTTT	CASSFWRGQPQHF
.	TRBD2	TRBV11-2	TRBJ2-7	TGTGCCAGCAGCTCAAGAGGGTCTAGCGGGGGGTACTCCTACGAGCAGTACTTC	CASSSRGSSGGYSYEQYF
many	.	TRBV5-6	TRBJ2-2	TGTGCCAGCAGCTTGGTAACGGGGGTCGAGATGTTTTTT	CASSLVTGVEMFF
.	.	TRBV6-1	TRBJ2-7	TGTGCCAGCAACCGGGCCACACCATACGAGCAGTACTTC	CASNRATPYEQYF
.	TRBD2	TRBV7-2	TRBJ2-5	TGTGCCAGCAGCTCCTTCGGACTAGCTGAGACCCAGTACTTC	CASSSFGLAETQYF
.	.	TRBV12-3/TRBV12-4	TRBJ1-1	TGTGCCAGCAGTTTTACAGGGACACGAGCTTTCTTT	CASSFTGTRAFF
many	.	TRBV24-1	TRBJ1-5	TGTGCCACCAGTGACCCGGTCAACAATCAGCCCCAGCATTTT	CATSDPVNNQPQHF
many	TRBD1	TRBV5-1	TRBJ2-5	TGCGCCAGCAGCTTGGCCCAGGGCAGGGGGCAGACCCAGTACTTC	CASSLAQGRGQTQYF
.	.	TRBV28	TRBJ2-7	TGTGCCAGCAGCGGACAAGGGGGAGCCTACGAGCAGTACTTC	CASSGQGGAYEQYF
.	TRBD1	TRBV28	TRBJ2-7	TGTGCCACCCTCGCCACCGGGACAGGGGTCCACGAGCAGTACTTC	CATLATGTGVHEQYF
.	.	TRBV6-1	TRBJ2-7	TGTGCCAGCAGTGGAGACAGAAGCTCCTACGAGCAGTACTTC	CASSGDRSSYEQYF
many	.	TRBV30	TRBJ1-1	TGTGCCTGGAGTGTCCCTCGGATGGGCACTGAAGCTTTCTTT	CAWSVPRMGTEAFF
many	.	TRBV29-1	TRBJ1-1	TGCAGCGTCCGTTCCGGGGTTGGTACTGAAGCTTTCTTT	CSVRSGVGTEAFF
many	.	TRBV30	TRBJ1-1	TGTGCCTGGAGTGTCTTGTTGAACACTGAAGCTTTCTTT	CAWSVLLNTEAFF
.	.	TRBV7-2	TRBJ1-3	TGTGCCAGCAACGTGGGGTTGGGCTCTGGAAACACCATATATTTT	CASNVGLGSGNTIYF
many	TRBD2	TRBV10-3	TRBJ2-7	TGTGCCATCAGTGAGCGTCCGGGACTAGCGAACTACGAGCAGTACTTC	CAISERPGLANYEQYF
many	.	TRBV5-1	TRBJ1-3	TGCGCCAGCAGCTTGGCGGGGCGCAACTCTGGAAACACCATATATTTT	CASSLAGRNSGNTIYF
.	.	TRBV28	TRBJ1-6	TGTGCCAGCAGTATAGGGTCACCCCTCCACTTT	CASSIGSPLHF
many	TRBD1	TRBV25-1	TRBJ2-7	TGTGCCAGCACTGGGGACAGGGGGTCTAACGAGCAGTACTTC	CASTGDRGSNEQYF
many	TRBD2	TRBV7-9	TRBJ2-5	TGTGCCAGCAGCGCAACAACTAGCGAGGTAGAGACCCAGTACTTC	CASSATTSEVETQYF
many	TRBD1	TRBV3-1	TRBJ2-5	TGTGCCAGCAGCTCTTCCGGGACAGGATTTGATGAGACCCAGTACTTC	CASSSSGTGFDETQYF
many	TRBD2	TRBV2	TRBJ2-7	TGTGCCAGCAGTGAAGGTGGAGCGGGAGCCTACGAGCAGTACTTC	CASSEGGAGAYEQYF
.	.	TRBV12-3/TRBV12-4	TRBJ2-5	TGTGCCAGCAGTTTCAGGAGGGCCGGGGAGACCCAGTACTTC	CASSFRRAGETQYF
many	.	TRBV12-3/TRBV12-4	TRBJ1-1	TGTGCCAGCAGTCTCCGGGCCCTCACTGAAGCTTTCTTT	CASSLRALTEAFF
many	.	TRBV20-1	TRBJ2-7	TGCAGTGCTGTCCGGAGTATGCTTACCTACGAGCAGTACTTC	CSAVRSMLTYEQYF
many	.	TRBV28	TRBJ2-7	TGTGCCAGCAGGCCCTCAGGGATCCACGAGCAGTACTTC	CASRPSGIHEQYF
many	TRBD2	TRBV7-9	TRBJ2-7	TGTGCAGGGACGGGGACTAGCTCCTACGAGCAGTACTTC	CAGTGTSSYEQYF